The T cell receptor beta chain under discussion was sequenced for a study of blood T cell repertoires in COVID-19. Study-level information: COVID-19 samples, acute and convalescent, were from the United States, Italy and Spain. T cells, B-cell-depleted T cells, or PBMCs provided the cDNA or gDNA that served as material.

This clone was found a few times. CDR1 and CDR2 from the germline V gene are SGHTA and FQGTGA. The CDR3 has 17 amino acids. The V gene end was trimmed by 1 base and the J gene end by 5 bases; junction bases not matched to a gene: 9. In the original workflow: Estimation of nucleated cell counts was performed using reference gene primer amplification. The table came from immunoSEQ multiplex PCR; TCRdb's copy has only in-frame clones and leaves some out. From that table come the V and J calls and clone size; the DNA was used to work out D and trimming. Of fewer than 250,000 clones in the sample, approximately 91% were seen once.

This sequence was found in a woman aged 55-70 years with acute or convalescent COVID-19. The chain carries TRBV7-3 and TRBJ2-3, with 10 nucleotides matching TRBD2. The sample consisted of peripheral blood. CDR3 region: CASSLSGLAGVQDTQYF. Written as DNA, the CDR3 is TGTGCCAGCAGCTTAAGCGGGCTAGCGGGGGTTCAAGATACGCAGTATTTT.